What follows are 13 T cell receptor beta chains derived from one specimen sequenced in a study of type 1 regulatory T cells. Study-wide points: Compared with non-type 1 regulatory T cells, type 1 regulatory T cells showed a more restricted TCR repertoire.

These receptors lack a known antigen. TCRdb re-called the reads through MiXCR, storing one row per CDR3 protein. This table holds about 69,000 distinct CDR3 sequences, around 21% found once. Sample: cultured type 1 regulatory T (Tr1) cells, either the whole culture or a sorted fraction (not recorded which). The receptors here all came from a human donor in good health.

The chain uses TRBV5-1 and TRBJ2-7; TRBD1 aligns across 7 bases. Germline lookup yields CDR1 SGHRS and CDR2 YFSETQ. V gave up 5 bases and J gave up 4 bases; unmatched junction bases: 9. The CDR3 is made up of 14 amino acids. CDR3 coding DNA: TGCGCCAGCAGGTCTACAGGGGCCTCGTACGAGCAGTACTTC. Translated, it gives CASRSTGASYEQYF.

This sequence joins TRBV12-3 or TRBV12-4 and TRBJ2-1; D is undetermined. The V end was cut by 5 bases, the J end by 0 bases, with 5 bases between. This CDR3 spans 13 amino acids. DNA for the CDR3: TGTGCCAGCAGTCCTAGCTCCTACAATGAGCAGTTCTTC. This encodes CASSPSSYNEQFF.

This clonotype was counted a few times. The J gene is TRBJ1-5, the V gene TRBV29-1; D perhaps matches TRBD1 (5 bases). Per germline, CDR1 SQVTM and CDR2 ANQGSEA. V lost 7 bases and J lost 6, with 16 bases in between. CDR3 size: 13 residues. CDR3 sequence reads: CSARTGDGQPQHF. CDR3 DNA sequence: TGCAGCGCCCGAACAGGAGATGGTCAGCCCCAGCATTTT. Complete variable domain (other parts from reference TRBV29-1 and TRBJ1-5): SAVISQKPSRDICQRGTSLTIQCQVDSQVTMMFWYRQQPGQSLTLIATANQGSEATYESGFVIDKFPISRPNLTFSTLTVSNMSPEDSSIYLCSARTGDGQPQHFGDGTRLSIL.

This clonotype was seen a few times. This chain connects TRBV20-1 to TRBJ2-2; 8 nucleotides agree with TRBD1. The V gene end was trimmed by 7 bases and the J gene end by 4 bases; junction bases not matched to a gene: 5. The germline V gene encodes CDR1 DFQATT and CDR2 SNEGSKA (reference sequence). This CDR3 region has 13 residues. CDR3 residues: CSGGQVATGELFF. Here the CDR3 DNA reads TGCAGTGGGGGACAGGTCGCCACCGGGGAGCTGTTTTTT.

Comment on this clonotype: The junction shows a germline mismatch at one end, possibly a read error. The gene calls are TRBV20-1 and TRBJ2-1, with TRBD2 matching over 12 bases. Germline V gene sequence: CDR1 DFQATT, CDR2 SNEGSKA (reference sequence). CDR3 size: 14 residues. The CDR3 region is CSASPTLLAGGGIF. In DNA form, the CDR3 reads TGCAGTGCTAGCCCAACATTACTAGCGGGAGGAGGAATCTTC.

With regard to this clonotype: Germline and junction disagree at one end, which may indicate a read error. The rearrangement joins TRBV7-9 to TRBJ1-1; D is uncertain. From germline, CDR1 is SEHNR and CDR2 FQNEAQ (reference sequence). The CDR3 has 14 amino acids. As DNA, the CDR3 is TGCGCCAGCAGCATCTCGACCAGGAACACTGAAGCTTTCTTT. Its translation is CASSISTRNTEAFF.

V usage is TRBV5-1 and J usage is TRBJ1-2, with D hard to call. Germline V gene sequence: CDR1 SGHRS, CDR2 YFSETQ. This CDR3 is 13 amino acids long. V lost 0 bases to trimming and J lost 4 bases, with 7 bases between them. The DNA for the CDR3 is TGCGCCAGCAGCTTGGAAGATCTCTATGGCTACACCTTC. This gives the protein CASSLEDLYGYTF.

The table lists this clonotype with a few counts. The chain recombines TRBV6-6 with TRBJ1-4, with D possibly TRBD1 on 6 matching bases. V lost 6 bases and J lost 0, with 23 bases in between. Germline assignment: CDR1 MNHNY and CDR2 SVGAGI (reference sequence). This CDR3 is built from 19 residues. CDR3 amino acids: CASRPGQRLLLATNEKLFF. The DNA for the CDR3 is TGTGCCAGCAGACCAGGACAGAGATTATTGTTGGCAACTAATGAAAAACTGTTTTTT.

This rearrangement joins TRBV7-9 to TRBJ1-5; D perhaps matches TRBD1 (5 bases). Per the germline V gene, CDR1 is SEHNR and CDR2 is FQNEAQ (reference sequence). This CDR3 has 12 amino acids. V was clipped by 5 bases and J by 9 bases, with 11 bases between them. CDR3 sequence: CASSAWDLPQHF. The CDR3 nucleotides are TGTGCCAGCAGCGCGTGGGACCTGCCCCAGCATTTT.

This clonotype was counted a few times. V usage is TRBV20-1 and J usage is TRBJ1-5; 8 nucleotides line up with TRBD1. This CDR3 comprises 14 residues. Germline lookup yields CDR1 DFQATT and CDR2 SNEGSKA (reference sequence). V was clipped by 0 bases and J by 4 bases; unmatched bases: 2. CDR3 bases: TGCAGTGCTAGAGATTGGACAGGGAATCAGCCCCAGCATTTT. Protein: CSARDWTGNQPQHF.

The chain has TRBV12-5 and TRBJ2-2; D not resolved. This CDR3 has 14 amino acids. V was cut by 5 bases and J by 1 base, with 8 bases left in between. Germline V CDR1 and CDR2: LGHNT, FRNRAP. Here the CDR3 DNA reads TGTGCTAGTGGTCCCCCAGGGAACACCGGGGAGCTGTTTTTT. Translating gives CASGPPGNTGELFF. Full variable domain (missing parts from reference TRBV12-5 and TRBJ2-2): DARVTQTPRHKVTEMGQEVTMRCQPILGHNTVFWYRQTMMQGLELLAYFRNRAPLDDSGMPKDRFSAEMPDATLATLKIQPSEPRDSAVYFCASGPPGNTGELFFGEGSRLTVL.

The CDR3 bases are TGCAGTGCTGATCCGGGACAGGGAGCTTACTTC. This translates into CSADPGQGAYF. The rearrangement joins TRBV20-1 to TRBJ2-7; 9 bases align to TRBD1. CDR1 is DFQATT, CDR2 SNEGSKA, per germline (reference sequence). With 5 bases clipped from V and 13 bases from J, the junction kept 9 bases outside the gene matches. The CDR3 runs 11 residues.

This chain joins TRBV20-1 and TRBJ2-5; 16 bases agree with TRBD2. The CDR3 contains 16 residues. Trimming cost V 5 bases and J 1 base; bases outside gene matches: 4. Germline V lookup: CDR1 DFQATT, CDR2 SNEGSKA (reference sequence). CDR3 sequence: CSAAGTSGRAQETQYF. In nucleotides, the CDR3 is TGCAGTGCTGCTGGGACTAGCGGGAGGGCCCAAGAGACCCAGTACTTC.